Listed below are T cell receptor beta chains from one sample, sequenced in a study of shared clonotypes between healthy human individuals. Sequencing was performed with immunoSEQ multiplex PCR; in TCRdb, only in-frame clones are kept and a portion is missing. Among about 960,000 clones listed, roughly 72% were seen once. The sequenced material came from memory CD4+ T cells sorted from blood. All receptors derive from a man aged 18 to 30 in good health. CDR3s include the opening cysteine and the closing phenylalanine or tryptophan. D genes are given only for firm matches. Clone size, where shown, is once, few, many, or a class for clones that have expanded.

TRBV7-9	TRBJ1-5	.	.	CASSLAGQPLGNNQPQHF	TGTGCCAGCAGCTTAGCTGGACAGCCCTTGGGTAACAATCAGCCCCAGCATTTT
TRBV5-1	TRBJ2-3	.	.	CASSFGHTSTDTQYF	TGCGCCAGCAGCTTCGGCCACACCAGCACAGATACGCAGTATTTT
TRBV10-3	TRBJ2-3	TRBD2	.	CAIRAGTSGSTDTQYF	TGTGCCATCAGAGCCGGGACTAGCGGGAGCACAGATACGCAGTATTTT
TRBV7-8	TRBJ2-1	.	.	CASSLVLISYNEQFF	TGTGCCAGCAGCTTAGTACTTATCTCCTACAATGAGCAGTTCTTC
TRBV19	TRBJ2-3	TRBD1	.	CASSWGQGYTDTQYF	TGTGCCAGTTCCTGGGGACAGGGCTACACAGATACGCAGTATTTT
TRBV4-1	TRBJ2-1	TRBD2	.	CASSQEASGRTPIDNEQFF	TGCGCCAGCAGCCAAGAAGCCAGCGGGAGGACCCCTATAGACAATGAGCAGTTCTTC
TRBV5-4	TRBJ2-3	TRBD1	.	CASRLSGTGGGNTQYF	TGTGCCAGCAGATTATCCGGGACAGGGGGCGGGAATACGCAGTATTTT
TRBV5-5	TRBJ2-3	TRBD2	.	CASSSIAGTSGKDTQYF	TGTGCCAGCAGCTCCATCGCCGGGACTAGCGGGAAAGATACGCAGTATTTT
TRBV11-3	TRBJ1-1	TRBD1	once	CASSGTGNGEAFF	TGTGCCAGCAGCGGGACAGGGAACGGTGAAGCTTTCTTT
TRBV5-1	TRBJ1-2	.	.	CASSLGYGRDGYTF	TGCGCCAGCAGCTTGGGTTACGGGCGCGACGGCTACACCTTC
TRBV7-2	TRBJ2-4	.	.	CASSLLISRLAPDKNIQYF	TGTGCCAGCAGCTTATTAATCTCAAGGCTAGCGCCAGATAAAAACATTCAGTACTTC
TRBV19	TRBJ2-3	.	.	CASSRTGLGTDTQYF	TGTGCCAGTAGTAGAACAGGGTTAGGCACAGATACGCAGTATTTT
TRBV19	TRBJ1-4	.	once	CASSPRTEEKLFF	TGTGCCAGTAGTCCCCGGACGGAAGAAAAACTGTTTTTT
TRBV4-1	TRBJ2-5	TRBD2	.	CASSQPGRTETQYF	TGCGCCAGCAGCCAGCCCGGGAGGACTGAGACCCAGTACTTC
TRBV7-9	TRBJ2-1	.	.	CASSLGGGVNEQFF	TGTGCCAGCAGCTTAGGGGGCGGGGTCAATGAGCAGTTCTTC
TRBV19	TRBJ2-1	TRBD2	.	CASSAGRRAGGYNEQFF	TGTGCCAGTAGTGCGGGCCGGAGAGCGGGAGGATACAATGAGCAGTTCTTC
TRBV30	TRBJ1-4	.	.	CAWQRGGLGEKLFF	TGTGCCTGGCAAAGGGGCGGCCTGGGGGAAAAACTGTTTTTT
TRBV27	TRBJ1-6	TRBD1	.	CASSFLASRGLNSPLHF	TGTGCCAGCAGTTTTCTAGCCTCAAGGGGGCTTAATTCACCCCTCCACTTT
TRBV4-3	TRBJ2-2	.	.	CASSQDRRTGELFF	TGCGCCAGCAGCCAAGATCGCCGTACCGGGGAGCTGTTTTTT
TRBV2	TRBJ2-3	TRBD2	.	CASSERAGGPDTQYF	TGTGCCAGCAGTGAAAGAGCGGGGGGGCCAGATACGCAGTATTTT
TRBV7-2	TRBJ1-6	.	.	CASSFELREALHF	TGTGCCAGCAGCTTCGAACTCCGCGAGGCCCTCCACTTT